This T cell receptor (beta chain) was identified during a study of response to subunit inactivated influenza vaccine. MiXCR, applied by TCRdb to the RT-PCR reads, yields one record per CDR3 protein. Among a few hundred thousand distinct CDR3 sequences listed, roughly 10% were seen once. This CDR3 has 15 amino acids. Germline V lookup: CDR1 LGHNA, CDR2 YSLEER. Trimming at V came to 4 bases and at J to 7 bases, leaving 9 bases not matched to a gene. These data were also reused for a study on T cells expressing NK-cell markers. According to that study: UMIs accompanied the 5'RACE template switching by which TCR beta cDNA was made.

The material sequenced was PBMCs from blood, taken on the day of vaccination. This clonotype originated in a man aged 45-65 years who received an inactivated influenza vaccine. This sequence joins TRBV4-3 and TRBJ2-1; 8 bases fit TRBD2. The CDR3 nucleotides read TGCGCCAGCAGCCCTTCCGGGAGGGCCGGGAATGAGCAGTTCTTC. This gives the protein CASSPSGRAGNEQFF.